The present TCR beta chain was sequenced within a study of spatial heterogeneity in lung cancer. Time point given: sample taken at primary tumor resection. Relative to its sample, this clonotype is medium-sized. For a library built for alpha chains, this beta chain is a stray read; little rests on its size. TCRdb called the 5' RACE reads again in MiXCR, with one record for every CDR3 protein. The data hold about 3,300 distinct CDR3 sequences, with roughly 3.4% observed a single time. V lost 1 base to trimming and J lost 1 base, with 8 bases between them. The CDR3 is made up of 14 amino acids. CDR1 is SGHRS, CDR2 YFSETQ, per germline.

The TCR was taken from a human donor with early-stage non-small cell lung cancer. V and J are TRBV5-1 and TRBJ2-5, with D unresolved. The sample in question was lung tissue, obtained at surgery. The CDR3 reads CASSLTTLQETQYF. DNA for the CDR3: TGCGCCAGCAGCTTGACGACTCTCCAAGAGACCCAGTACTTC.